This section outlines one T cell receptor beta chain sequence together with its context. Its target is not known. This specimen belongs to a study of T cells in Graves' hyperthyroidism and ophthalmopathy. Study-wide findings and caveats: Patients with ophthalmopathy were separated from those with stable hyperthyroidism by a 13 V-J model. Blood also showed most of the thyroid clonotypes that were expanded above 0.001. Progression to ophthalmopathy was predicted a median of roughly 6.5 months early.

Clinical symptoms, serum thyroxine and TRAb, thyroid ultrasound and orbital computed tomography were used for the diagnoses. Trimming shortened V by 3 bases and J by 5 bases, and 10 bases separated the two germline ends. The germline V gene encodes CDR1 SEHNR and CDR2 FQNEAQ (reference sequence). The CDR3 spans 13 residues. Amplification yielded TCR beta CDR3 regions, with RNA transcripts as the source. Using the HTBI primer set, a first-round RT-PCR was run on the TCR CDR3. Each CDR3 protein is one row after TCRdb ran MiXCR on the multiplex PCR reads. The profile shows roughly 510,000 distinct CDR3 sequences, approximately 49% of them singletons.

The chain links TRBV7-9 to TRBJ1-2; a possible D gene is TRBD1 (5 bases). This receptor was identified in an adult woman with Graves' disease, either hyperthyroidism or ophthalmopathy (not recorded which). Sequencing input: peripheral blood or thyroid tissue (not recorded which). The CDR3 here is CASSFMGDYGYTF. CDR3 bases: TGTGCCAGCAGCTTTATGGGGGATTATGGCTACACCTTC.